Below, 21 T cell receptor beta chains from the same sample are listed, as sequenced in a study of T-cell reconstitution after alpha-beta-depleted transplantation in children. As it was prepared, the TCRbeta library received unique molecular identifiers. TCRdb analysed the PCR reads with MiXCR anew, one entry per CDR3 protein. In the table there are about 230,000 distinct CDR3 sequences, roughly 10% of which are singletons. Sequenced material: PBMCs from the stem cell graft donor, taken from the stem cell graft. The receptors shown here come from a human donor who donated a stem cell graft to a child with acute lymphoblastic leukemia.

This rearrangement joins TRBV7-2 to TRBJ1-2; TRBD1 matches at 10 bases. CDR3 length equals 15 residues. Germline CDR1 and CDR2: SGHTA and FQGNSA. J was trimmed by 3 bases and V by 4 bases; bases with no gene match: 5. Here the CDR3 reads CASSYNDRGHYGYTF. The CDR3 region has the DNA TGTGCCAGCAGCTATAATGACAGGGGGCACTATGGCTACACCTTC.

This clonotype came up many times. CDR3 bases: TGCGCCAGCAGCTTGGTGACAGCCTATGGCTACACCTTC. Protein sequence: CASSLVTAYGYTF. The J gene is TRBJ1-2, the V gene TRBV5-1, with D perhaps matching TRBD1 (5 bases). This CDR3 contains 13 residues. V dropped 0 bases and J dropped 4 bases, with 7 bases sitting between them. Germline values: CDR1 SGHRS, CDR2 YFSETQ.

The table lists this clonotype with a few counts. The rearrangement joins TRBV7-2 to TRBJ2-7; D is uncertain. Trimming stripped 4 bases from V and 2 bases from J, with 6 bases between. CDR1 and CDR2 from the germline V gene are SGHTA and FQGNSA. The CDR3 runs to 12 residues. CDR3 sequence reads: CASSSTTYEQYF. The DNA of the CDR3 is TGTGCCAGCAGCTCAACCACCTACGAGCAGTACTTC. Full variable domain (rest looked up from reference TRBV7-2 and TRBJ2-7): GAGVSQSPSNKVTEKGKDVELRCDPISGHTALYWYRQSLGQGLEFLIYFQGNSAPDKSGLPSDRFSAERTGGSVSTLTIQRTQQEDSAVYLCASSSTTYEQYFGPGTRLTVT.

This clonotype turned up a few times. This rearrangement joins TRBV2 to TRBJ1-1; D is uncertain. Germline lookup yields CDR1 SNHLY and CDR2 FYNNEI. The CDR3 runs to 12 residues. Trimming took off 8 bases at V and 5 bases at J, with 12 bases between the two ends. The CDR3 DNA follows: TGTGCCAGCGGTCCCCGAGGGACTGAAGCTTTCTTT. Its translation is CASGPRGTEAFF.

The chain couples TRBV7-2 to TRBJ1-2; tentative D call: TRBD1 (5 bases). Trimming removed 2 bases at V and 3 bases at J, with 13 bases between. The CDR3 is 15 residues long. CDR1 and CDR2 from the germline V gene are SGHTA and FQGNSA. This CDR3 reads CASSLTGGADYGYTF. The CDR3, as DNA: TGTGCCAGCAGCTTAACCGGGGGAGCAGACTATGGCTACACCTTC.

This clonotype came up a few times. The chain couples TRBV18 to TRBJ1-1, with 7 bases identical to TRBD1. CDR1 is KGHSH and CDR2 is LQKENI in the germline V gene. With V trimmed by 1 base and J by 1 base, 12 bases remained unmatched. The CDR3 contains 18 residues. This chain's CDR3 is CASSPQVRGTASNTEAFF. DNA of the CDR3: TGTGCCAGCTCACCACAAGTTCGAGGGACAGCTTCGAACACTGAAGCTTTCTTT.

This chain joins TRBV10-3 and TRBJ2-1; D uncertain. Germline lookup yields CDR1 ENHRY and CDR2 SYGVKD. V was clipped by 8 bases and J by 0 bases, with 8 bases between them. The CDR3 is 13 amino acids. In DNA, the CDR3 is TGTGCCATCTTCTCCATCTCCTACAATGAGCAGTTCTTC. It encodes CAIFSISYNEQFF.

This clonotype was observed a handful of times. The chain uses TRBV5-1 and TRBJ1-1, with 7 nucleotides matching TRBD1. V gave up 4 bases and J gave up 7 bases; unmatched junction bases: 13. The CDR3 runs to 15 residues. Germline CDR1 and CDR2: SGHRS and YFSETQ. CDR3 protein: CASSPSGQISDEAFF. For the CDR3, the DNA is TGCGCCAGCAGCCCCTCGGGACAGATTTCTGATGAAGCTTTCTTT.

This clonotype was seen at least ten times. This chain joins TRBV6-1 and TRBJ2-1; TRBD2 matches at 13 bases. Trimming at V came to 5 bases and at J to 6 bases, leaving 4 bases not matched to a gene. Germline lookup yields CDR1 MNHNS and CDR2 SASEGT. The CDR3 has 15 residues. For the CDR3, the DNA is TGTGCCAGCAGTCTCGGACTAGCGGGGGCCAATGAGCAGTTCTTC. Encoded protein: CASSLGLAGANEQFF.

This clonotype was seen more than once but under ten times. In nucleotides, the CDR3 is TGTGCCAGCAGCTTGGGACAGGGACCTAGCACAGATACGCAGTATTTT. Translation gives CASSLGQGPSTDTQYF. The genes are TRBV5-8 and TRBJ2-3, with 7 bases that match TRBD1. The CDR3 runs 16 residues. Germline V gene data show CDR1 as SGHTS and CDR2 as YDEGEE. Trimming at V came to 0 bases and at J to 0 bases, leaving 4 bases not matched to a gene.

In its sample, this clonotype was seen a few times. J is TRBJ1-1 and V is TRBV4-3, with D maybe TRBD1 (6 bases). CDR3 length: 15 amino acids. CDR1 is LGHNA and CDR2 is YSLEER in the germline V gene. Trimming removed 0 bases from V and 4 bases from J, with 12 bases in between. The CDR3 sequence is CASSQESQGPTEAFF. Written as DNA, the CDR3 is TGCGCCAGCAGCCAAGAGTCGCAGGGGCCCACTGAAGCTTTCTTT.

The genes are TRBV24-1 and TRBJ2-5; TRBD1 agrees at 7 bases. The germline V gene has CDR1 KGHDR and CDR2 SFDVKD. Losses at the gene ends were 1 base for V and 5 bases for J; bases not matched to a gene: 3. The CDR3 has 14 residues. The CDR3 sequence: CATSDFRQGETQYF. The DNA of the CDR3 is TGTGCCACCAGTGATTTTAGACAGGGCGAGACCCAGTACTTC.

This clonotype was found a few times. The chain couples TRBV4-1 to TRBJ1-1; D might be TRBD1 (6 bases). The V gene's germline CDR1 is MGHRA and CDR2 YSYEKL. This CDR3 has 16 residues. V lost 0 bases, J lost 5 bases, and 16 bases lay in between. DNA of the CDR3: TGCGCCAGCAGCCAAGATAGGAGGGGGGTAAGGACTGAAGCTTTCTTT. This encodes CASSQDRRGVRTEAFF.

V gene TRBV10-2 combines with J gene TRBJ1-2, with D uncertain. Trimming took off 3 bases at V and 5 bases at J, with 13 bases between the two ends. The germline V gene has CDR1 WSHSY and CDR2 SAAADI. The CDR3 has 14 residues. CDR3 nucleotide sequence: TGCGCCAGCAGTGATCCGGGAAACCCTTATGGCTACACCTTC. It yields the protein CASSDPGNPYGYTF.

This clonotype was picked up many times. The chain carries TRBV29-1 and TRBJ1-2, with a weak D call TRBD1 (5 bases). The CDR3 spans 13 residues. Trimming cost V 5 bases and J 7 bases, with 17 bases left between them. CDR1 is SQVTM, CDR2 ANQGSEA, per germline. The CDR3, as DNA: TGCAGCGTTCCTAGGGGCAGTACGGGTGGCTACACCTTC. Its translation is CSVPRGSTGGYTF.

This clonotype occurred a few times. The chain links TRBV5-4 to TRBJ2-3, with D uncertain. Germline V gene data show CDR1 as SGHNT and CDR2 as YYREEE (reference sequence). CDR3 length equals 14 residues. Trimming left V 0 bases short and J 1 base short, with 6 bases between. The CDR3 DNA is TGTGCCAGCAGCTTGGACTTGGGCACAGATACGCAGTATTTT. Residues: CASSLDLGTDTQYF.

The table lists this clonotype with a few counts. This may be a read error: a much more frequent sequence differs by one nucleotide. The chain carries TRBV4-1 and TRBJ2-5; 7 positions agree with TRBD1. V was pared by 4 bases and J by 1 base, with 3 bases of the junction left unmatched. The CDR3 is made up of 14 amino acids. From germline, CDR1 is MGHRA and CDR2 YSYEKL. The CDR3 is CASSPGQSQETQYF. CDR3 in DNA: TGCGCCAGCAGCCCGGGACAGTCCCAAGAGACCCAGTACTTC.

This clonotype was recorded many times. CDR3 in DNA: TGTGCCAGCAGCTTGTTGACTCCCTTGGGGACTGAAGCTTTCTTT. It codes for CASSLLTPLGTEAFF. This chain uses TRBV5-6 with TRBJ1-1, with D uncertain. The V end lost 1 base, the J end lost 5 bases, and 15 bases lay between the germline ends. Germline CDR1 is SGHDT and CDR2 is YYEEEE. This CDR3 contains 15 residues.

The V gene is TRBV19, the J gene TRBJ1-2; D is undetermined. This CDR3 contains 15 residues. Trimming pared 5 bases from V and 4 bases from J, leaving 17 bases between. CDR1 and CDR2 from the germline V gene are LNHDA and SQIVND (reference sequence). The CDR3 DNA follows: TGTGCCAGTAGTCCCCCGACTGATTCCTCCTATGGCTACACCTTC. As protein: CASSPPTDSSYGYTF.

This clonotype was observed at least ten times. CDR3 DNA: TGTGCCAGCACCTTCTGGGGGCGAGAGACCCAGTACTTC. Its protein product is CASTFWGRETQYF. The chain couples TRBV7-2 to TRBJ2-5; weak D call: TRBD1 (6 bases). The CDR3 runs 13 residues. Germline V CDR1 and CDR2: SGHTA, FQGNSA. Trimming shortened V by 7 bases and J by 4 bases, and 13 bases separated the two germline ends.

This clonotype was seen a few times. This chain's CDR3 is CSVGTGTEAFF. CDR3 sequence (DNA): TGCAGCGTTGGCACAGGGACTGAAGCTTTCTTT. The V and J genes are TRBV29-1 and TRBJ1-1, with TRBD1 as a possible D gene (6 bases). CDR3 length: 11 amino acids. V dropped 4 bases and J dropped 5 bases, with 8 bases sitting between them. Germline V CDR1 and CDR2: SQVTM, ANQGSEA.